These 19 T cell receptor beta chains were all obtained from the same sample, sequenced in a study of blood T cell repertoires in COVID-19. Method: immunoSEQ multiplex PCR; TCRdb's copy keeps in-frame clones and lacks some. Of 200,000 to 250,000 clones listed, about nine tenths are singletons. Sequencing input: PBMCs or T cells enriched from blood (not recorded which). The receptors here all came from a woman between 18 and 30 years old who had recovered from COVID-19.

This chain uses TRBV3-1 (or the pseudogene TRBV3-2) with TRBJ2-1; D is uncertain. The V gene lost 0 bases and the J gene lost 4 bases, with 4 bases spanning the gap. CDR1 LGHDT and CDR2 YNNKEL come from the germline V gene (reference sequence). The CDR3 covers 13 residues. CDR3 DNA: TGTGCCAGCAGCCAAGACAGGTACAATGAGCAGTTCTTC. It translates to CASSQDRYNEQFF.

Ten or more counts support this clone. V gene TRBV5-6 combines with J gene TRBJ1-5; 8 nucleotides line up with TRBD1. The CDR3 consists of 18 residues. With V trimmed by 5 bases and J by 4 bases, 17 bases remained unmatched. Per germline, CDR1 SGHDT and CDR2 YYEEEE. The CDR3 DNA reads TGTGCCAGCAGAGAGCAGGAGACGGGACAGGCTAGAAATCAGCCCCAGCATTTT. It codes for CASREQETGQARNQPQHF.

The gene calls are TRBV11-2 and TRBJ1-6, with a weak D call TRBD1 (6 bases). This CDR3 has 17 amino acids. Looked up from germline, CDR1 is SGHAT and CDR2 is FQNNGV. Trimming stripped 1 base from V and 9 bases from J, with 19 bases between. The CDR3 sequence is CASSLVGGDTIGSPLHF. The CDR3 bases are TGTGCCAGCAGCTTAGTCGGGGGGGACACTATTGGTTCACCCCTCCACTTT.

V is TRBV9 and J is TRBJ2-1, with unresolved D. V was trimmed by 0 bases and J by 2 bases, leaving 12 bases between them. Germline loops: CDR1 SGDLS, CDR2 YYNGEE. This CDR3 spans 16 amino acids. CDR3 nucleotide sequence: TGTGCCAGCAGCGTAGTGGCGGCGGCCACCTACAATGAGCAGTTCTTC. Amino acid sequence: CASSVVAAATYNEQFF. Full variable domain (remainder filled in from reference TRBV9 and TRBJ2-1): DSGVTQTPKHLITATGQRVTLRCSPRSGDLSVYWYQQSLDQGLQFLIQYYNGEERAKGNILERFSAQQFPDLHSELNLSSLELGDSALYFCASSVVAAATYNEQFFGPGTRLTVL.

V gene TRBV11-2 combines with J gene TRBJ1-6; TRBD1 aligns across 12 bases. The germline V gene encodes CDR1 SGHAT and CDR2 FQNNGV. J was trimmed by 7 bases and V by 5 bases; bases with no gene match: 6. The CDR3 is 16 amino acids. DNA for the CDR3: TGTGCCAGCAGCCTCGGGACAGGGGGCAACAATTCACCCCTCCACTTT. As protein: CASSLGTGGNNSPLHF.

In DNA, the CDR3 is TGTGCCAGCGGAAGGAGGAGCTATGGCTACACCTTC. Protein sequence: CASGRRSYGYTF. The rearrangement joins TRBV19 to TRBJ1-2; D remains unclear. The germline V gene encodes CDR1 LNHDA and CDR2 SQIVND (reference sequence). Trimming removed 9 bases from V and 4 bases from J, with 12 bases in between. CDR3 length: 12 residues.

V usage is TRBV9 and J usage is TRBJ2-3; 7 bases fit TRBD1. V was pared by 2 bases and J by 4 bases, with 7 bases of the junction left unmatched. The V gene's germline CDR1 is SGDLS and CDR2 YYNGEE. The CDR3 loop spans 15 amino acids. CDR3 amino acids: CASSVTGDESDTQYF. The CDR3 DNA is TGTGCCAGCAGCGTTACAGGGGATGAGTCAGATACGCAGTATTTT.

CDR3: CASGLGRDNSPLHF. The CDR3 DNA reads as TGTGCTAGTGGTTTGGGACGGGATAATTCACCCCTCCACTTT. V usage is TRBV12-5 and J usage is TRBJ1-6, with D hard to call. The CDR3 loop spans 14 amino acids. Germline V gives CDR1 LGHNT, CDR2 FRNRAP. V gave up 1 base and J gave up 5 bases, with 6 bases separating them.

V is TRBV5-6 and J is TRBJ2-7; 7 bases line up with TRBD1. The V segment lost 2 bases and the J segment 3 bases; nucleotides outside the gene matches: 5. Per the germline V gene, CDR1 is SGHDT and CDR2 is YYEEEE. This CDR3 has 14 residues. This CDR3 reads CASSLVGQHYEQYF. CDR3 DNA: TGTGCCAGCAGCTTAGTGGGACAGCACTACGAGCAGTACTTC.

CDR3 sequence: CASSSTGARETQYF. CDR3 in DNA: TGTGCCAGCAGCTCAACGGGAGCCCGGGAGACCCAGTACTTC. The chain is built from TRBV3-1 (or the pseudogene TRBV3-2) and TRBJ2-5; D is possibly TRBD2 (6 bases). Germline V CDR1 and CDR2: LGHDT, YNNKEL (reference sequence). This CDR3 contains 14 residues. Trimming cost V 5 bases and J 5 bases, with 15 bases left between them.

There are a few counts of this clone. This chain links TRBV28 with TRBJ1-2; D remains ambiguous. From germline, CDR1 is MDHEN and CDR2 SYDVKM. The CDR3 length is 12 residues. The V gene lost 10 bases and the J gene lost 4 bases, with 13 bases spanning the gap. The CDR3: CAIASDSYGYTF. The CDR3 nucleotides are TGTGCCATCGCGAGCGACTCCTATGGCTACACCTTC.

In this sample, this clone turned up once. This chain connects TRBV3-1 (or the pseudogene TRBV3-2) to TRBJ1-5; D is perhaps TRBD1 (5 bases). The germline V gene has CDR1 LGHDT and CDR2 YNNKEL (reference sequence). The ends were cut back, 0 bases at V and 8 bases at J, with 11 bases in the middle. The length of the CDR3 is 14 residues. The chain's CDR3 is CASSQDFRGEPQHF. The CDR3 nucleotides are TGTGCCAGCAGCCAAGATTTTAGGGGCGAGCCCCAGCATTTT.

The chain is built from TRBV10-3 and TRBJ2-5, with 7 bases lining up with TRBD1. Trimming removed 0 bases from V and 4 bases from J; junction bases left unmatched: 5. Germline CDR1 ENHRY, CDR2 SYGVKD. The CDR3 extends over 15 amino acids. The CDR3 loop reads CAISESSNRGETQYF. As DNA, the CDR3 is TGTGCCATCAGTGAGTCGAGTAACAGGGGAGAGACCCAGTACTTC.

For the CDR3, the DNA is TGTGCCAGCAGCTCCAGACAGGGGCCCTCGGAGGGCACTGAAGCTTTCTTT. Residues: CASSSRQGPSEGTEAFF. The chain combines TRBV5-4 with TRBJ1-1; TRBD1 matches 8 bases. The CDR3 covers 17 residues. Germline-derived CDR1 and CDR2 are SGHNT and YYREEE (reference sequence). V shed 3 bases and J 4 bases; nucleotides not matched to a gene: 14.

V usage is TRBV11-2 and J usage is TRBJ1-2; 8 bases line up with TRBD1. Germline values: CDR1 SGHAT, CDR2 FQNNGV. Trimming cost V 3 bases and J 4 bases; bases outside gene matches: 1. CDR3 length: 13 residues. CDR3 sequence reads: CASSFGTGYGYTF. The CDR3 coding sequence is TGTGCCAGCAGCTTCGGGACAGGCTATGGCTACACCTTC.

The chain has TRBV3-1 (or the pseudogene TRBV3-2) and TRBJ2-1; 10 bases match TRBD2. Losses at the gene ends were 1 base for V and 8 bases for J; bases not matched to a gene: 8. This CDR3 has 16 amino acids. The germline V gene has CDR1 LGHDT and CDR2 YNNKEL (reference sequence). CDR3 in DNA: TGTGCCAGCAGCCAAGGTCTAGCGGGAGTTGTTGATGAGCAGTTCTTC. Translating gives CASSQGLAGVVDEQFF.

This clone was detected only once. The V and J genes are TRBV29-1 and TRBJ1-1; tentatively, D is TRBD1 (6 bases). Germline V gene lookup returns CDR1 SQVTM and CDR2 ANQGSEA. V lost 4 bases to trimming and J lost 1 base, with 13 bases between them. The CDR3 extends over 14 amino acids. CDR3 loop: CSVAQSRGNTEAFF. The CDR3 region has the DNA TGCAGCGTTGCCCAAAGCAGGGGGAACACTGAAGCTTTCTTT.

This clone was detected only once. The chain joins TRBV19 to TRBJ2-3; D call uncertain. CDR3 length equals 11 residues. The V end lost 5 bases, the J end lost 6 bases, and 6 bases lay between the germline ends. Germline lookup yields CDR1 LNHDA and CDR2 SQIVND (reference sequence). CDR3 protein: CASSQVDTQYF. In DNA form, the CDR3 reads TGTGCCAGTAGTCAGGTGGATACGCAGTATTTT. The full variable domain, completed using reference TRBV19 and TRBJ2-3, is DGGITQSPKYLFRKEGQNVTLSCEQNLNHDAMYWYRQDPGQGLRLIYYSQIVNDFQKGDIAEGYSVSREKKESFPLTVTSAQKNPTAFYLCASSQVDTQYFGPGTRLTVL.

This chain joins TRBV27 and TRBJ2-7; 10 bases match TRBD1. This CDR3 comprises 12 residues. Germline CDR1 reads MNHEY; CDR2 reads SMNVEV (reference sequence). With 6 bases clipped from V and 11 bases from J, the junction kept 7 bases outside the gene matches. The CDR3 nucleotides read TGTGCCAGCAGAATTGACAGGGGGCTTGAGTACTTC. Its protein is CASRIDRGLEYF.